These 7 T cell receptor beta chains were all obtained from the same sample, sequenced in a study of control samples from healthy donors and cancer patients. Repertoires were generated with immunoSEQ multiplex PCR, while TCRdb's copy carries only in-frame clones and drops some. Among some 130,000 clones listed, just under 95% were seen once. Source material: blood. The receptors here all came from a man younger than 45 in good health.

V is TRBV28 and J is TRBJ1-2, with D possibly matching TRBD1 (5 bases). V lost 8 bases to trimming and J lost 3 bases, with 19 bases between them. The V gene's germline CDR1 is MDHEN and CDR2 SYDVKM. CDR3 length: 15 residues. CDR3 in DNA: TGTGCCAGCTATACTCAAGGGGAGTTTTACTATGGCTACACCTTC. Translating gives CASYTQGEFYYGYTF.

The rearrangement links TRBV27 to TRBJ2-7, with 15 bases aligning to TRBD2. Germline CDR1 reads MNHEY; CDR2 reads SMNVEV (reference sequence). The CDR3 length is 15 residues. J gave up 7 bases and V 5 bases, and 6 bases lay outside the gene matches. The CDR3 loop is CASSQGLAGGSEQYF. The CDR3 DNA reads TGTGCCAGCAGTCAGGGACTAGCGGGAGGATCTGAGCAGTACTTC.

V usage is TRBV19 and J usage is TRBJ1-2, with 10 bases aligning to TRBD1. This CDR3 is 15 amino acids long. CDR1 and CDR2 from the germline V gene are LNHDA and SQIVND (reference sequence). V shed 5 bases and J 5 bases; nucleotides not matched to a gene: 8. In DNA form, the CDR3 reads TGTGCCAGTAGTTGGCTCGGACAGGGGGTTTATGGCTACACCTTC. This gives the protein CASSWLGQGVYGYTF.

This clone was picked up one time. The chain couples TRBV9 to TRBJ2-7; tentatively, D is TRBD2 (5 bases). Trimming pared 3 bases from V and 5 bases from J, leaving 18 bases between. Germline CDR1 and CDR2: SGDLS and YYNGEE. This CDR3 region has 15 residues. The CDR3 sequence: CASSASGVMYDEQYF. CDR3 DNA sequence: TGTGCCAGCAGCGCCTCCGGGGTAATGTACGACGAGCAGTACTTC.

This clone has just one count. The chain employs TRBV11-2 and TRBJ1-5; D gene ambiguous. CDR3 length equals 15 residues. Germline values: CDR1 SGHAT, CDR2 FQNNGV. Between the trimmed V and J ends, which lost 5 bases and 6 bases, there was a span of 17 bases. The DNA for the CDR3 is TGTGCCAGCAGCCCCGGGGTTGGACCTGGTCAGCCCCAGCATTTT. Translating gives CASSPGVGPGQPQHF.

The V gene is TRBV4-2, the J gene TRBJ2-1; D ambiguous. Between the trimmed V and J ends, which lost 4 bases and 9 bases, there was a span of 19 bases. The CDR3 extends over 15 amino acids. Germline V gene data show CDR1 as LGHNA and CDR2 as YNFKEQ. The CDR3 DNA follows: TGTGCCAGCAGCCCTCTGGACGGTGGACCAGGTGAGCAGTTCTTC. Amino acids: CASSPLDGGPGEQFF.

The chain joins TRBV7-9 to TRBJ2-1, with D maybe TRBD1 (6 bases). The CDR3 totals 16 residues. V was trimmed by 4 bases and J by 1 base, leaving 14 bases between them. Germline CDR1 SEHNR, CDR2 FQNEAQ (reference sequence). CDR3 sequence: CASSSITGLSYNEQFF. CDR3 nucleotide sequence: TGTGCCAGCAGCTCCATTACAGGGCTTTCCTACAATGAGCAGTTCTTC.